This TCR beta chain was found in a study of blood T cell repertoires in COVID-19. CDR1 and CDR2 (germline): SQVTM, ANQGSEA. CDR3 length: 13 residues. Trimming took off 6 bases at V and 1 base at J, with 12 bases between the two ends. This clone was observed once. In the study's own analysis: For nucleated cells, counts were estimated from reference gene primer amplification. Repertoires were generated with immunoSEQ multiplex PCR, while TCRdb's copy carries only in-frame clones and drops some. D and trimming come from the DNA, and the V and J calls and clone size come from that table. The sample has over 200,000 clones, 84% seen once.

The sequencing input was peripheral blood. This clonotype originated in a man aged 50-60 years with active or convalescent COVID-19. The chain recombines TRBV29-1 with TRBJ2-5, with D perhaps TRBD1 (6 bases). CDR3: CSVRTDIQETQYF. The CDR3 coding sequence is TGCAGCGTGAGGACAGATATCCAAGAGACCCAGTACTTC.